The TCR beta chain described here comes from a study of cytomegalovirus exposure and HLA in healthy donors. Primers: 60 Vbeta forward and 13 Jbeta reverse. TCRdb's copy holds only in-frame clones and misses some; the assay was immunoSEQ multiplex PCR. Of approximately 170,000 clones listed, 70% to 75% are singletons. With 4 bases clipped from V and 0 bases from J, the junction kept 9 bases outside the gene matches. The CDR3 length is 16 residues. CDR1 and CDR2 from the germline V gene are MDHEN and SYDVKM. There were likely unrecorded immune exposures, though donors were nominally healthy when sampled.

This chain connects TRBV28 to TRBJ2-7; 7 nucleotides align to TRBD1. The sequence derives from a man aged 25 to 40 in good health and CMV-seropositive. The sequenced sample was PBMCs. The CDR3 nucleotides read TGTGCCAGCAGTTCCCCCGGAACAGGGGTCTCCTACGAGCAGTACTTC. It yields the protein CASSSPGTGVSYEQYF.